A selection of T cell receptor beta chains follows, all from one sample in a study of cytomegalovirus exposure and HLA in healthy donors. Profiled with immunoSEQ multiplex PCR; TCRdb holds only in-frame clones, not every one. This table has about 89,000 clones, around 9.6% appearing once. Sequencing was performed on PBMCs. Receptors originate from a man between 45 and 60 years old in good health and CMV-seropositive. CDR3s include the opening cysteine and the closing phenylalanine or tryptophan. The D gene is left open where the match is weak. A clone size is listed for some rows: how often the clone was seen (once, few, many), or a class if it is expanded.

CDR3nt: TGCGCCAGCAGCCAGGCCGGACTAGCGGGGCCTAGCACAGATACGCAGTATTTT; CDR3aa: CASSQAGLAGPSTDTQYF; v_gene: TRBV4-1; j_gene: TRBJ2-3; d_gene: TRBD2; abundance: few
CDR3nt: TGTGCCACCCATCGGGCGGGAGAACCTTACGAGCAGTACTTC; CDR3aa: CATHRAGEPYEQYF; v_gene: TRBV27; j_gene: TRBJ2-7; d_gene: TRBD2; abundance: few
CDR3nt: TGCGCCAGCAGCCAATCCGGGAGATACACCGGGGAGCTGTTTTTT; CDR3aa: CASSQSGRYTGELFF; v_gene: TRBV4-1; j_gene: TRBJ2-2; d_gene: NA; abundance: few
CDR3nt: TGTGCCAGCAGTAAGACCGGGACAGGGGTTACCTATGGCTACACCTTC; CDR3aa: CASSKTGTGVTYGYTF; v_gene: TRBV2; j_gene: TRBJ1-2; d_gene: TRBD1; abundance: few
CDR3nt: TGTGCCAGCAGCCTGAGCGGGACTAGCGGGAATACCGGGGAGCTGTTTTTT; CDR3aa: CASSLSGTSGNTGELFF; v_gene: TRBV7-9; j_gene: TRBJ2-2; d_gene: TRBD2; abundance: few
CDR3nt: TGTGCCAGCAGTTCGACCGGGATTTCGCATGGCTACACCTTC; CDR3aa: CASSSTGISHGYTF; v_gene: TRBV28; j_gene: TRBJ1-2; d_gene: NA; abundance: few
CDR3nt: TGTGCCAGCAGTTACGCCCGAAACAGGGCAGAGACCCAGTACTTC; CDR3aa: CASSYARNRAETQYF; v_gene: TRBV27; j_gene: TRBJ2-5; d_gene: NA; abundance: NA
CDR3nt: TGCAGCGTGATGACTAGCGGGAAGGAGACCCAGTACTTC; CDR3aa: CSVMTSGKETQYF; v_gene: TRBV29-1; j_gene: TRBJ2-5; d_gene: TRBD2; abundance: NA
CDR3nt: TGTGCCAGCTGGGGGGTCGGGGCGGGTAACTATGGCTACACCTTC; CDR3aa: CASWGVGAGNYGYTF; v_gene: TRBV28; j_gene: TRBJ1-2; d_gene: NA; abundance: few
CDR3nt: TGCAGCGTTAGCCGGGACAGGGAAGAGAACGAGCAGTACTTC; CDR3aa: CSVSRDREENEQYF; v_gene: TRBV29-1; j_gene: TRBJ2-7; d_gene: TRBD1; abundance: NA
CDR3nt: TGCGCCAGCAGCGGACAGGGGTTTGGAAACGAAAAGCTGTTTTTT; CDR3aa: CASSGQGFGNEKLFF; v_gene: TRBV5-1; j_gene: TRBJ1-4; d_gene: TRBD1; abundance: NA
CDR3nt: TGTGCCAGCAGCTTGGAATGGAGGAATCCCTCCTACGAGCAGTACTTC; CDR3aa: CASSLEWRNPSYEQYF; v_gene: TRBV5-6; j_gene: TRBJ2-7; d_gene: NA; abundance: NA
CDR3nt: TGTGCCAGCAGCCAAGGACAACAGGTGGTCAGCAATCAGCCCCAGCATTTT; CDR3aa: CASSQGQQVVSNQPQHF; v_gene: TRBV4-2; j_gene: TRBJ1-5; d_gene: NA; abundance: few
CDR3nt: TGTGCCAGCACCATAGCCATCCCCTACAATGAGCAGTTCTTC; CDR3aa: CASTIAIPYNEQFF; v_gene: TRBV7-8; j_gene: TRBJ2-1; d_gene: NA; abundance: NA
CDR3nt: TGTGCCAGCTCGCCCCGGGACAGGGCCTCCTACGAGCAGTACTTC; CDR3aa: CASSPRDRASYEQYF; v_gene: TRBV18; j_gene: TRBJ2-7; d_gene: TRBD1; abundance: NA
CDR3nt: TGTGCCAGCAGCTTAGATTCGGCCAGGGGCGACTATGGCTACACCTTC; CDR3aa: CASSLDSARGDYGYTF; v_gene: TRBV7-2; j_gene: TRBJ1-2; d_gene: NA; abundance: few
CDR3nt: TGCGCCAGCAGGAACCTTCGGACTCAGATGGAGACCCAGTACTTC; CDR3aa: CASRNLRTQMETQYF; v_gene: TRBV10-1; j_gene: TRBJ2-5; d_gene: NA; abundance: many
CDR3nt: TGCAGCGTTGCGGGGGACAGGGGCGGCACTGAAGCTTTCTTT; CDR3aa: CSVAGDRGGTEAFF; v_gene: TRBV29-1; j_gene: TRBJ1-1; d_gene: TRBD1; abundance: few
CDR3nt: TGCGCCAGCAGCTTGGCCAGGGACAGGGTGAACACTGAAGCTTTCTTT; CDR3aa: CASSLARDRVNTEAFF; v_gene: TRBV5-1; j_gene: TRBJ1-1; d_gene: TRBD1; abundance: few
CDR3nt: TGTGCCAGCAGCGGAGGACAGGCTTTTCAATCCTACGAGCAGTACTTC; CDR3aa: CASSGGQAFQSYEQYF; v_gene: TRBV5-8; j_gene: TRBJ2-7; d_gene: TRBD1; abundance: many
CDR3nt: TGTGCCAGCAGCTTGGCGTCCTCCTACAATGAGCAGTTCTTC; CDR3aa: CASSLASSYNEQFF; v_gene: TRBV5-4; j_gene: TRBJ2-1; d_gene: NA; abundance: NA
CDR3nt: TGTGCCAGCAGCTTCAGGGCGCCCTCTGGAAACACCATATATTTT; CDR3aa: CASSFRAPSGNTIYF; v_gene: TRBV5-6; j_gene: TRBJ1-3; d_gene: NA; abundance: few
CDR3nt: TGTGCCAGCAGCCCTCGGGTGGGGGGGAAGACCCAGTACTTC; CDR3aa: CASSPRVGGKTQYF; v_gene: TRBV7-9; j_gene: TRBJ2-5; d_gene: TRBD2; abundance: few
CDR3nt: TGTGCCATCAGAGGGGGCGCGGATGAAAAACTGTTTTTT; CDR3aa: CAIRGGADEKLFF; v_gene: TRBV10-3; j_gene: TRBJ1-4; d_gene: TRBD1; abundance: few
CDR3nt: TGTGCCAGCAGAAACTTGAACACTGAAGCTTTCTTT; CDR3aa: CASRNLNTEAFF; v_gene: TRBV28; j_gene: TRBJ1-1; d_gene: NA; abundance: few
CDR3nt: TGTGCCAGCAGCATCAGACCGGACTACTACGAGCAGTACTTC; CDR3aa: CASSIRPDYYEQYF; v_gene: TRBV2; j_gene: TRBJ2-7; d_gene: NA; abundance: NA
CDR3nt: TGTGCCAGCTCACCTAGGGGGCGCCGGGTAGACACTGAAGCTTTCTTT; CDR3aa: CASSPRGRRVDTEAFF; v_gene: TRBV18; j_gene: TRBJ1-1; d_gene: TRBD1; abundance: NA
CDR3nt: TGTGCCAGAAGCTCCCGGGACAGGGTCCCGTCAGGCGTGTACAATGAGCAGTTCTTC; CDR3aa: CARSSRDRVPSGVYNEQFF; v_gene: TRBV5-3; j_gene: TRBJ2-1; d_gene: TRBD1; abundance: NA
CDR3nt: TGTGCCATCAGTGCGGGACAGGGGGCAAACACTGAAGCTTTCTTT; CDR3aa: CAISAGQGANTEAFF; v_gene: TRBV10-3; j_gene: TRBJ1-1; d_gene: TRBD1; abundance: many
CDR3nt: TGCAGCGCCCAGCCCCGGACTAGCGGGTTTATCAGCTCCTACAATGAGCAGTTCTTC; CDR3aa: CSAQPRTSGFISSYNEQFF; v_gene: TRBV29-1; j_gene: TRBJ2-1; d_gene: TRBD2; abundance: NA
CDR3nt: TGTGCCTGGAGAAAGGGGTATCAGCCCCAGCATTTT; CDR3aa: CAWRKGYQPQHF; v_gene: TRBV30; j_gene: TRBJ1-5; d_gene: NA; abundance: few
CDR3nt: TGTGCCAGCAGCCCCCGGGCCGGGACAGCAAGGTTTGGAGGTGAAAAACTGTTTTTT; CDR3aa: CASSPRAGTARFGGEKLFF; v_gene: TRBV9; j_gene: TRBJ1-4; d_gene: TRBD1; abundance: few
CDR3nt: TGTGCCAGCAGCTTTTCACAGAGCTCCTACGAGCAGTACTTC; CDR3aa: CASSFSQSSYEQYF; v_gene: TRBV7-2; j_gene: TRBJ2-7; d_gene: NA; abundance: NA
CDR3nt: TGCAGTGCTAGAAAGAGTCGTGGCTACACCTTC; CDR3aa: CSARKSRGYTF; v_gene: TRBV20-1; j_gene: TRBJ1-2; d_gene: NA; abundance: NA
CDR3nt: TGTGCCAGCATTCTTAGACAGGGGGGTCGGAATGAGCAGTTCTTC; CDR3aa: CASILRQGGRNEQFF; v_gene: TRBV2; j_gene: TRBJ2-1; d_gene: TRBD1; abundance: few
CDR3nt: TGCGCCAGCAGGGGACAGGGGGCATACAATGAGCAGTTCTTC; CDR3aa: CASRGQGAYNEQFF; v_gene: TRBV10-2; j_gene: TRBJ2-1; d_gene: TRBD1; abundance: NA
CDR3nt: TGTGCCAGCAAAGGGGCCTTAATGGAGACCCAGTACTTC; CDR3aa: CASKGALMETQYF; v_gene: TRBV28; j_gene: TRBJ2-5; d_gene: NA; abundance: few
CDR3nt: TGTGCCAGCAGCTCGGGGGGCTGGGAGGCCCAGTACTTC; CDR3aa: CASSSGGWEAQYF; v_gene: TRBV28; j_gene: TRBJ2-5; d_gene: NA; abundance: NA
CDR3nt: TGCGCCAGCAGCCTCTTCGGGACAGGGTACGAGCAGTACTTC; CDR3aa: CASSLFGTGYEQYF; v_gene: TRBV4-1; j_gene: TRBJ2-7; d_gene: TRBD1; abundance: few
CDR3nt: TGTGCCAGCTCATCGTCGACAGGGGGCTATGAGCAGTTCTTC; CDR3aa: CASSSSTGGYEQFF; v_gene: TRBV18; j_gene: TRBJ2-1; d_gene: TRBD1; abundance: few